A selection of T cell receptor beta chains follows, all from one sample in a study of shared clonotypes between healthy human individuals. The assay was immunoSEQ multiplex PCR, and TCRdb's table has in-frame clones only and misses some. The sample yields about 2 million clones, over 85% seen once. The material sequenced was naive CD8+ T cells sorted from blood. The receptors originated from a man younger than 35 in good health. Both conserved end residues are part of each CDR3. The D gene is left open where the match is weak.

v_gene	len	d_gene	j_gene	CDR3aa	CDR3nt
TRBV7-2	15	TRBD2	TRBJ2-1	CASSSMGGSGWEQFF	TGTGCCAGCAGCTCCATGGGGGGGTCAGGTTGGGAGCAGTTCTTC
TRBV9	12	-	TRBJ2-3	CASSVAGDTQYF	TGTGCCAGCAGCGTAGCGGGGGATACGCAGTATTTT
TRBV7-9	16	TRBD1	TRBJ1-1	CASSPGQVGMNTEAFF	TGTGCCAGCAGCCCTGGACAGGTGGGGATGAACACTGAAGCTTTCTTT
TRBV5-4	16	-	TRBJ2-3	CASSPSLAGTQDTQYF	TGTGCCAGCAGCCCCTCACTAGCTGGGACGCAAGATACGCAGTATTTT
TRBV4-1	15	-	TRBJ1-1	CASSQHLGGNTEAFF	TGCGCCAGCAGCCAACATCTGGGAGGGAACACTGAAGCTTTCTTT
TRBV7-9	12	-	TRBJ1-1	CASSLRGPEAFF	TGTGCCAGCAGCCTAAGGGGCCCTGAAGCTTTCTTT
TRBV13	15	-	TRBJ1-2	CASSLEGEMGYGYTF	TGTGCCAGCAGCTTAGAAGGGGAGATGGGCTATGGCTACACCTTC
TRBV4-1	14	-	TRBJ2-7	CASSQDPLTDEQYF	TGCGCCAGCAGCCAAGACCCACTCACCGACGAGCAGTACTTC
TRBV30	15	-	TRBJ1-1	CAWSVVREGNTEAFF	TGTGCCTGGAGTGTAGTCAGGGAGGGGAACACTGAAGCTTTCTTT
TRBV7-9	15	TRBD2	TRBJ2-2	CASSSSRGVTGELFF	TGTGCCAGCAGCTCATCGCGGGGGGTCACCGGGGAGCTGTTTTTT
TRBV7-2	10	-	TRBJ1-5	CASTAGPQHF	TGTGCCAGCACCGCCGGACCCCAGCATTTT
TRBV27	13	-	TRBJ1-6	CASKALGDSPLHF	TGTGCCAGCAAGGCTTTGGGGGATTCACCCCTCCACTTT